This T cell receptor beta chain was profiled in a study of T cell responses to AZD1222 COVID-19 vaccine. The assay was immunoSEQ multiplex PCR, and TCRdb's table has in-frame clones only and misses some. The sample yields approximately 120,000 clones, 88% seen once. The CDR3 runs to 14 residues. Germline loops: CDR1 SNHLY, CDR2 FYNNEI. V lost 4 bases and J 6 bases, leaving 13 bases between the germline ends. This clonotype originated in an adult in good health. Specimen: peripheral blood, collected on day 0 of AZD1222 vaccination. This chain links TRBV2 with TRBJ1-5; possibly TRBD1 for D (5 bases). As DNA, the CDR3 is TGTGCCAGCAGTGGTGACAGCCTAGGTCAGCCCCAGCATTTT. The encoded protein is CASSGDSLGQPQHF.